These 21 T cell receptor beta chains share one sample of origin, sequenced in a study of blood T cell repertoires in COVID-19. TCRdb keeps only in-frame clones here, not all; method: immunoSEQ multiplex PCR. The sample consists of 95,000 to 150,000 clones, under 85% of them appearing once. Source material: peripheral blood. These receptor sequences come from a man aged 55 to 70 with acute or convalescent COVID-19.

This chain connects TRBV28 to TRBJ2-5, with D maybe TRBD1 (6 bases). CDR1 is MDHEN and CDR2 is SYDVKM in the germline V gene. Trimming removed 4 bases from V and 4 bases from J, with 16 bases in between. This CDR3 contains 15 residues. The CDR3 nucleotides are TGTGCCAGCAGTTCGACAGGTGGTAGATCAGAGACCCAGTACTTC. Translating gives CASSSTGGRSETQYF.

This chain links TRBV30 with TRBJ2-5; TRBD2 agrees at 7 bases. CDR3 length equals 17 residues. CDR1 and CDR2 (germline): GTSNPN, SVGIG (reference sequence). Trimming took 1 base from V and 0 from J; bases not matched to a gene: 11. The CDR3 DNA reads TGTGCCTGGAGTGCTGCCCCGGTCGGGAGGTACCAAGAGACCCAGTACTTC. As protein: CAWSAAPVGRYQETQYF.

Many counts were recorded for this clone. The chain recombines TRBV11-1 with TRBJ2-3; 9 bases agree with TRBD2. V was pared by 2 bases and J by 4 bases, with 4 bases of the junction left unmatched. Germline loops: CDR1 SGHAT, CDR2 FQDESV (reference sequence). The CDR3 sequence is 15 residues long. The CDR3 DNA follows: TGTGCCAGCAGCTTAAGGCGGGAGGGCTCAGATACGCAGTATTTT. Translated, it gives CASSLRREGSDTQYF.

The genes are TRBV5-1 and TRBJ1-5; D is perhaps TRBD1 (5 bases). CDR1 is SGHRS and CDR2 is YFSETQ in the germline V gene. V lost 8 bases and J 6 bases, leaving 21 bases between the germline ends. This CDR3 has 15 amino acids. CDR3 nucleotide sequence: TGCGCCAGTAGCCCCGGTGGGGGGTTGGGTCAGCCCCAGCATTTT. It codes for CASSPGGGLGQPQHF. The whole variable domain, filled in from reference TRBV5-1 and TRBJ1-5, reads KAGVTQTPRYLIKTRGQQVTLSCSPISGHRSVSWYQQTPGQGLQFLFEYFSETQRNKGNFPGRFSGRQFSNSRSEMNVSTLELGDSALYLCASSPGGGLGQPQHFGDGTRLSIL.

The CDR3 nucleotides read TGTGCCAGCAGCAGGCAGGACAGGGGGTCCGGGGAGCTGTTTTTT. Protein sequence: CASSRQDRGSGELFF. The chain couples TRBV9 to TRBJ2-2; 10 bases are a match to TRBD1. CDR1 and CDR2 (germline): SGDLS, YYNGEE. V lost 4 bases and J lost 6; bases outside the gene matches: 6. The CDR3 has 15 amino acids.

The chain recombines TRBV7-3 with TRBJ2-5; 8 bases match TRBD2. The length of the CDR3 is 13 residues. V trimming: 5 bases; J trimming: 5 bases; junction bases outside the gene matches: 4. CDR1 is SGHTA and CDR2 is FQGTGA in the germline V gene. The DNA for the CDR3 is TGTGCCAGCAGCCTCCGGGAGGGCGAGACCCAGTACTTC. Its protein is CASSLREGETQYF.

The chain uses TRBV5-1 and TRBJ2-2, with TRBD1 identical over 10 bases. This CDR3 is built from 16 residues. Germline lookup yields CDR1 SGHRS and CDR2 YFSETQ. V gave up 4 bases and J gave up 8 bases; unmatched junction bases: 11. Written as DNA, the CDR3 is TGCGCCAGCAGCCCCAGACAGGGGGCGGGTAATGGGGAGCTGTTTTTT. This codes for CASSPRQGAGNGELFF.

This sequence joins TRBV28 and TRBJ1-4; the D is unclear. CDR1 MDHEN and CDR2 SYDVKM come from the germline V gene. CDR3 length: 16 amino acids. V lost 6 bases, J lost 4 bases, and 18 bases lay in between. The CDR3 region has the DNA TGTGCCAGCAGATCGGCCTCCCCGGCGGGTAATGAAAAACTGTTTTTT. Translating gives CASRSASPAGNEKLFF.

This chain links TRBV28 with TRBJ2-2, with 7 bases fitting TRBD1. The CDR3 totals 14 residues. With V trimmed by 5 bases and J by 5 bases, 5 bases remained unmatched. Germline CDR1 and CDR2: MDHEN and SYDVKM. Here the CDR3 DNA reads TGTGCCAGCAGTATGGGACAGTTAACCGGGGAGCTGTTTTTT. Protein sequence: CASSMGQLTGELFF.

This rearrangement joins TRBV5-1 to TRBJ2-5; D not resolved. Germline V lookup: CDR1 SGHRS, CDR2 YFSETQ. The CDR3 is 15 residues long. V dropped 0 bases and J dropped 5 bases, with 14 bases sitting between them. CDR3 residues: CASSLAPHPGETQYF. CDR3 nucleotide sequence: TGCGCCAGCAGCTTGGCTCCACACCCCGGGGAGACCCAGTACTTC.

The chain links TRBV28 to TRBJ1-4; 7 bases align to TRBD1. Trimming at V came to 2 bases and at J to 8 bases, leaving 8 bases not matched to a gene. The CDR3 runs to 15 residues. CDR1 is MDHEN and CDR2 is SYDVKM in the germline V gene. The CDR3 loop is CASSLRTGVLEKLFF. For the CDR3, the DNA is TGTGCCAGCAGTTTACGGACAGGCGTTTTGGAAAAACTGTTTTTT.

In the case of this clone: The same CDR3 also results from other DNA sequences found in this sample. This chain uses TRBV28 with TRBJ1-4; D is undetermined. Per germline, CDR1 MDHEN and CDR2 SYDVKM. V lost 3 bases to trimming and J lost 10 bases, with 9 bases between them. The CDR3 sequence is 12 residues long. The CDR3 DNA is TGTGCCAGCAGTTTGATCGCGGGAAAACTGTTTTTT. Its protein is CASSLIAGKLFF.

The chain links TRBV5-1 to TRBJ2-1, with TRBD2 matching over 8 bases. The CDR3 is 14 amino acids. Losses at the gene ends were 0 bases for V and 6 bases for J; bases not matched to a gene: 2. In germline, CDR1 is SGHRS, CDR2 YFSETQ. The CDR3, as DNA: TGCGCCAGCAGCTTGGAAGCGGGAGTCAATGAGCAGTTCTTC. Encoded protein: CASSLEAGVNEQFF.

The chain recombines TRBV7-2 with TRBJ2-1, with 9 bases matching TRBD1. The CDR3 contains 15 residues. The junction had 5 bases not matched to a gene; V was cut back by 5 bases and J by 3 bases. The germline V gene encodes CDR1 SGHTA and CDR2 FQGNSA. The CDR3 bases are TGTGCCAGCAGCCCCGGGACAGGGTTCTACAATGAGCAGTTCTTC. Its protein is CASSPGTGFYNEQFF. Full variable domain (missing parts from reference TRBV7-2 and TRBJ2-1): GAGVSQSPSNKVTEKGKDVELRCDPISGHTALYWYRQSLGQGLEFLIYFQGNSAPDKSGLPSDRFSAERTGGSVSTLTIQRTQQEDSAVYLCASSPGTGFYNEQFFGPGTRLTVL.

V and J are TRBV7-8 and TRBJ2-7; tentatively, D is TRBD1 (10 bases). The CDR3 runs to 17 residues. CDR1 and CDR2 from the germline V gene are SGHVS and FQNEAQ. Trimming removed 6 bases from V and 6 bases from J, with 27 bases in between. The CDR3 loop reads CASSPTGGAIAGVEQYF. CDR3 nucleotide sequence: TGTGCCAGCAGTCCGACAGGGGGCGCGATAGCGGGAGTCGAGCAGTACTTC.

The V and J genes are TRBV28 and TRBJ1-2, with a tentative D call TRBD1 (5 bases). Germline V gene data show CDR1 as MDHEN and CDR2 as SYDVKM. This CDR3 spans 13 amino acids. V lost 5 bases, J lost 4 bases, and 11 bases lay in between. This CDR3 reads CASSVGLGYGYTF. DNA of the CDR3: TGTGCCAGCAGTGTGGGGCTCGGCTATGGCTACACCTTC.

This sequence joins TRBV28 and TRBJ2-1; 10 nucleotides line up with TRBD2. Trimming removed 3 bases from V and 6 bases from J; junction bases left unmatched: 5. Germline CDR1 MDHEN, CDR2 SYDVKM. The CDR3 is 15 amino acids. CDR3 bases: TGTGCCAGCAGTTTCCCGCTAGCGGGAGCCAATGAGCAGTTCTTC. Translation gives CASSFPLAGANEQFF.

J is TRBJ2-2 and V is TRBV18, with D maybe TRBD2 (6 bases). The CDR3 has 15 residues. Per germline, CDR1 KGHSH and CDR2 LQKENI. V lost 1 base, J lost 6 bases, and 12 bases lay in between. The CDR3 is CASSPLGGMPGELFF. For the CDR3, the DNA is TGTGCCAGCTCACCACTTGGCGGGATGCCCGGGGAGCTGTTTTTT.

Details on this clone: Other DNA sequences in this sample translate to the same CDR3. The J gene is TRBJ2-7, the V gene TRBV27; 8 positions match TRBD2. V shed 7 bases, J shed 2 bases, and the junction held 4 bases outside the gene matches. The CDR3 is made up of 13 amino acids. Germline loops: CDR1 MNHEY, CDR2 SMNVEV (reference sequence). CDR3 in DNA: TGTGCCAGCACTTCAGCGGGGGCCTACGAGCAGTACTTC. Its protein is CASTSAGAYEQYF.

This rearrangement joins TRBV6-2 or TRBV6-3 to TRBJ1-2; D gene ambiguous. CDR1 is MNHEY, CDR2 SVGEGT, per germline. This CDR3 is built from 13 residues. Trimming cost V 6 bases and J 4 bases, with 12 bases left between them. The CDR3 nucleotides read TGTGCCAGCAGCGCCCGGGTCGGCTATGGCTACACCTTC. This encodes CASSARVGYGYTF.

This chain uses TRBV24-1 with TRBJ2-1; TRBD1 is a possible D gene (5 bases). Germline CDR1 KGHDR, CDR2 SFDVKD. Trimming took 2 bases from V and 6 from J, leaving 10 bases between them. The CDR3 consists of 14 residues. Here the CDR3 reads CATSDYQGGNEQFF. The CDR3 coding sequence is TGTGCCACCAGTGATTATCAGGGCGGCAATGAGCAGTTCTTC.